The T cell receptor (beta chain) under discussion was sequenced for a study of T-cell reconstitution after alpha-beta-depleted transplantation in children. Using unique molecular identifiers, the investigators prepared the TCRbeta library. TCRdb fed the PCR reads into MiXCR, producing one record per CDR3 protein. The top ten hold 13% to 15% of the sample, which has under 750,000 distinct CDR3 sequences, roughly 23% seen once. General study findings and limits: As was reported, about two months after transplant, alpha-beta T cells came from several hundred expanded graft clones.

V gave up 2 bases and J gave up 0 bases; unmatched junction bases: 10. CDR3 length: 19 amino acids. The germline V gene encodes CDR1 SQVTM and CDR2 ANQGSEA. About this clonotype itself: The antigen is unknown.

V gene TRBV29-1 combines with J gene TRBJ2-1, with 13 bases that match TRBD2. This clonotype was obtained from a boy younger than two who had a stem cell transplant for acute myeloid leukemia, so the T cells may come from the graft donor. Sample: PBMCs, mostly from graft donor cells, taken 360 days after TCRalphabeta/CD19-depleted stem cell transplant. This chain's CDR3 is CSVEPNGLAGASSYNEQFF. In DNA, the CDR3 is TGCAGCGTTGAACCAAATGGACTAGCGGGGGCGAGCTCCTACAATGAGCAGTTCTTC.